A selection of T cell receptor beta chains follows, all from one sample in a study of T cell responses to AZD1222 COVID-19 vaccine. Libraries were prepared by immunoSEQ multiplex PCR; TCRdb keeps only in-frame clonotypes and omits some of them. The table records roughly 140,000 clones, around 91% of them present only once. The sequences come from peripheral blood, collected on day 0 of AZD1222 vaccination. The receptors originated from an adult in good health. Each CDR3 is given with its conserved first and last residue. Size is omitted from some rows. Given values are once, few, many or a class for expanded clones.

CDR3 protein: CATSRAGGRGYTF; V gene: TRBV15; clone size: .; J gene: TRBJ1-2; CDR3 length: 13
CDR3 protein: CATSREGLGLDTGNTIYF; V gene: TRBV15; clone size: .; J gene: TRBJ1-3; CDR3 length: 18
CDR3 protein: CATSDFPGRQETQYF; V gene: TRBV24-1; clone size: .; J gene: TRBJ2-5; CDR3 length: 15
CDR3 protein: CAISVGAGNTEAFF; V gene: TRBV10-3; clone size: once; J gene: TRBJ1-1; CDR3 length: 14
CDR3 protein: CASSPTTGELFF; V gene: TRBV18; clone size: .; J gene: TRBJ2-2; CDR3 length: 12
CDR3 protein: CASSLRGTGGNEQFF; V gene: TRBV11-3; clone size: .; J gene: TRBJ2-1; CDR3 length: 15
CDR3 protein: CASSLLGSGTEAFF; V gene: TRBV7-3; clone size: .; J gene: TRBJ1-1; CDR3 length: 14
CDR3 protein: CASGSGTGVNSPLHF; V gene: TRBV28; clone size: .; J gene: TRBJ1-6; CDR3 length: 15
CDR3 protein: CASSFSDESEETQYF; V gene: TRBV7-7; clone size: .; J gene: TRBJ2-5; CDR3 length: 15
CDR3 protein: CASSPAAVATQYF; V gene: TRBV5-1; clone size: .; J gene: TRBJ2-7; CDR3 length: 13
CDR3 protein: CASSEQGGQYNEQFF; V gene: TRBV3-1/TRBV3-2; clone size: .; J gene: TRBJ2-1; CDR3 length: 15
CDR3 protein: CASSYSDFPAVTAGGADTQYF; V gene: TRBV6-2/TRBV6-3; clone size: .; J gene: TRBJ2-3; CDR3 length: 21
CDR3 protein: CASGTDYNEQFF; V gene: TRBV2; clone size: once; J gene: TRBJ2-1; CDR3 length: 12
CDR3 protein: CASSQGNRLSTDTQYF; V gene: TRBV4-2; clone size: .; J gene: TRBJ2-3; CDR3 length: 16
CDR3 protein: CASSQQHGQGSPLHF; V gene: TRBV4-3; clone size: .; J gene: TRBJ1-6; CDR3 length: 15
CDR3 protein: CASSPGEGRGETQYF; V gene: TRBV4-2; clone size: .; J gene: TRBJ2-5; CDR3 length: 15
CDR3 protein: CASSLVTGRVRARNQPQHF; V gene: TRBV28; clone size: .; J gene: TRBJ1-5; CDR3 length: 19
CDR3 protein: CASSFQGQPQHF; V gene: TRBV12-3/TRBV12-4; clone size: few; J gene: TRBJ1-5; CDR3 length: 12
CDR3 protein: CASSFPTEGGTEAFF; V gene: TRBV28; clone size: .; J gene: TRBJ1-1; CDR3 length: 15
CDR3 protein: CASSPPSSGNTIYF; V gene: TRBV28; clone size: .; J gene: TRBJ1-3; CDR3 length: 14
CDR3 protein: CASSTTSGGEQYF; V gene: TRBV19; clone size: .; J gene: TRBJ2-7; CDR3 length: 13